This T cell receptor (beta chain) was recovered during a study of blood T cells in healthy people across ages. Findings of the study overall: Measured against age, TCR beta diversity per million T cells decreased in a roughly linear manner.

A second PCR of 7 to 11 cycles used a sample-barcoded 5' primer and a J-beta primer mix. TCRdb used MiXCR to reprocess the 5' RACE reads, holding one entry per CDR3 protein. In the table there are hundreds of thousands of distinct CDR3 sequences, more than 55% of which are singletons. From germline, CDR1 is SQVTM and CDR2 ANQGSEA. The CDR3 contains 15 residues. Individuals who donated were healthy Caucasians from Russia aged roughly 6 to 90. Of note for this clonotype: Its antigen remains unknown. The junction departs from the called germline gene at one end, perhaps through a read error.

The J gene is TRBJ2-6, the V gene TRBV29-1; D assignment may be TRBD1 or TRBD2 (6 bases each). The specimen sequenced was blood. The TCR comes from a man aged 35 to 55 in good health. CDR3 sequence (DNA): TGCAGCGTAGAAGAGGGGGGAGCCGGGGCCAACGTCCTGACTTTC. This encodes CSVEEGGAGANVLTF.